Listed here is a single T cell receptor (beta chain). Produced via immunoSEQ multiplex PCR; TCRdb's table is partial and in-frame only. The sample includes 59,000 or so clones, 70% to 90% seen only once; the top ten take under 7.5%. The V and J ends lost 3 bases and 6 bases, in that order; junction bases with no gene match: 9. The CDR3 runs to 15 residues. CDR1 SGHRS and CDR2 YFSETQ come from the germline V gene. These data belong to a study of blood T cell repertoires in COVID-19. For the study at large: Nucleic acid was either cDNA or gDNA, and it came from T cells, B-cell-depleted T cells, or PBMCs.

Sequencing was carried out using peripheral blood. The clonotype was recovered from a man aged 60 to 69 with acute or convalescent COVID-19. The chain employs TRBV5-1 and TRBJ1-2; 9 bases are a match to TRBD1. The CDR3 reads CASSSGDREVDGYTF. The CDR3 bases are TGCGCCAGCAGCTCCGGGGACAGGGAAGTTGATGGCTACACCTTC.